This entry describes one T cell receptor (beta chain). Its antigen is still unknown. The Oncomine TCR Beta short-read assay was applied to DNA of cultured CD4+ T cells. TCRdb itself ran the PCR reads through MiXCR, one entry per CDR3 protein. The table includes roughly 11,000 distinct CDR3 sequences, around 60% detected once. The treatment here: roughly ten-day PBMC culture with coronavirus spike peptide pools or control peptides (ViraFEST assay). This specimen comes from a study of vaccination and CD4 T cells after COVID-19. This CDR3 has 14 residues. Germline CDR1 MNHEY, CDR2 SMNVEV (reference sequence). V dropped 5 bases and J dropped 8; count of bases not matched to a gene: 9.

Specimen: CD4+ T cells from blood, cultured in vitro. This receptor was taken from a human donor who had recovered from COVID-19. The chain employs TRBV27 and TRBJ1-1, with 9 nucleotides matching TRBD1. The CDR3 DNA is TGTGCCAGCAGTACTTCCGGGACAGGGAGGGAAGCTTTCTTT. This translates into CASSTSGTGREAFF.